A selection of T cell receptor beta chains follows, all from one sample in a study of long-term antiretroviral therapy in people with HIV. Repertoires were generated with immunoSEQ multiplex PCR, while TCRdb's copy carries only in-frame clones and drops some. The sample has 25,000 to 35,000 clones; roughly 90% are singletons. The specimen was unsorted PBMCs, collected 1.8 years after starting antiretroviral therapy. Every receptor here comes from a woman younger than 30 with HIV. Both conserved end residues are part of each CDR3. The D gene is left open where the match is weak. The size field is filled for only some rows; it gives once, few, many or a size class.

V	size	J	D	CDR3	DNA
TRBV6-5	NA	TRBJ2-1	NA	CASSLDSYNEQFF	TGTGCCAGCAGTTTAGACTCTTACAATGAGCAGTTCTTC
TRBV7-6	NA	TRBJ2-3	TRBD2	CASSLGAGVGTDTQYF	TGTGCCAGCAGCTTAGGCGCGGGAGTCGGGACAGATACGCAGTATTTT
TRBV5-1	NA	TRBJ2-3	TRBD2	CASSSLAGGGTSTDTQYF	TGCGCCAGCAGCTCACTAGCGGGAGGGGGTACTAGCACAGATACGCAGTATTTT
TRBV11-2	NA	TRBJ2-7	NA	CASSPNRGSPYEQYF	TGTGCCAGCAGCCCGAACCGGGGGTCCCCCTACGAGCAGTACTTC
TRBV25-1	NA	TRBJ2-5	NA	CASSFLRTEETQYF	TGTGCCAGCAGTTTTTTAAGGACTGAAGAGACCCAGTACTTC
TRBV5-4	NA	TRBJ2-7	NA	CASASGSSPYEQYF	TGTGCCAGCGCATCAGGCAGTTCCCCCTACGAGCAGTACTTC
TRBV11-3	NA	TRBJ1-5	TRBD1	CASSSWEGAAGRNRNQPQHF	TGTGCCAGCTCATCCTGGGAGGGGGCAGCCGGGCGGAATCGCAATCAGCCCCAGCATTTT
TRBV28	NA	TRBJ1-1	NA	CASIRTVNTEAFF	TGTGCCAGCATTAGGACCGTAAACACTGAAGCTTTCTTT
TRBV7-9	NA	TRBJ2-7	TRBD2	CASSFSGREYEQYF	TGTGCCAGCAGCTTTAGCGGGAGAGAGTACGAGCAGTACTTC
TRBV9	NA	TRBJ2-5	NA	CASSTRGYQETQYF	TGTGCCAGCAGCACTCGGGGATACCAAGAGACCCAGTACTTC
TRBV4-2	NA	TRBJ1-6	NA	CASSQEAVFGDSPLHF	TGTGCCAGCAGCCAAGAGGCAGTTTTCGGTGATTCACCCCTCCACTTT
TRBV5-4	NA	TRBJ1-6	TRBD1	CASSPSQGERSPLHF	TGTGCCAGCAGCCCGTCGCAGGGGGAACGTTCACCCCTCCACTTT
TRBV12-5	NA	TRBJ1-1	NA	CASLDRNTEAFF	TGTGCTAGTTTAGACAGGAACACTGAAGCTTTCTTT
TRBV5-4	NA	TRBJ2-3	TRBD2	CASSREGLAGMLADTQYF	TGTGCCAGCAGCCGAGAGGGACTAGCGGGAATGTTGGCAGATACGCAGTATTTT
TRBV28	NA	TRBJ2-3	NA	CASTPPGDRPTDTQYF	TGTGCCAGCACTCCCCCGGGAGACAGACCAACAGATACGCAGTATTTT
TRBV7-9	NA	TRBJ1-1	NA	CASSPPVTNTEAFF	TGTGCCAGCAGCCCGCCGGTTACGAACACTGAAGCTTTCTTT
TRBV29-1	NA	TRBJ2-3	TRBD1	CSVAIQGSTDTQYF	TGCAGCGTTGCCATACAGGGGAGCACAGATACGCAGTATTTT
TRBV4-2	NA	TRBJ2-7	NA	CASSPEGSRDGTYEQYF	TGTGCCAGCAGCCCCGAGGGGTCCCGGGACGGAACCTACGAGCAGTACTTC
TRBV10-1	once	TRBJ2-5	NA	CASSELGPGSTQETQYF	TGCGCCAGCAGTGAGTTGGGTCCGGGGTCAACCCAAGAGACCCAGTACTTC
TRBV9	NA	TRBJ2-2	TRBD2	CASSVDVAGEGELFF	TGTGCCAGCAGCGTAGATGTAGCGGGTGAGGGGGAGCTGTTTTTT
TRBV4-3	large	TRBJ2-7	NA	CASSPVGGSYEQYF	TGCGCCAGCAGCCCAGTAGGGGGTTCCTACGAGCAGTACTTC
TRBV7-2	NA	TRBJ1-3	NA	CASSPAPLTTGNTIYF	TGTGCCAGCAGCCCGGCCCCCCTAACGACTGGAAACACCATATATTTT
TRBV9	NA	TRBJ2-7	TRBD2	CASSVEGTSSYEQYF	TGTGCCAGCAGCGTAGAAGGGACTAGCAGCTACGAGCAGTACTTC
TRBV11-2	NA	TRBJ1-3	TRBD1	CASSLGPGGGNTIYF	TGTGCCAGCAGCTTAGGACCAGGGGGCGGAAACACCATATATTTT
TRBV15	NA	TRBJ2-6	NA	CATSRIRGTGANVLTF	TGTGCCACCAGCAGGATAAGGGGGACTGGGGCCAACGTCCTGACTTTC
TRBV2	NA	TRBJ1-2	NA	CASSRDSNYGYTF	TGTGCCAGCAGTAGAGACAGCAACTATGGCTACACCTTC
TRBV2	NA	TRBJ2-1	NA	CASSEGPGPSLYNEQFF	TGTGCCAGCAGTGAAGGCCCGGGACCAAGCCTCTACAATGAGCAGTTCTTC
TRBV4-3	NA	TRBJ2-3	TRBD2	CASSQDPSGKDTQYF	TGCGCCAGCAGCCAAGATCCTAGCGGGAAAGATACGCAGTATTTT
TRBV11-1	NA	TRBJ2-7	NA	CASSSGVTYEQYF	TGTGCCAGCAGCTCGGGTGTGACCTACGAGCAGTACTTC
TRBV10-3	NA	TRBJ2-7	TRBD2	CATTGAGASYEQYF	TGTGCCACCACCGGAGCGGGGGCTTCCTACGAGCAGTACTTC
TRBV5-1	NA	TRBJ2-2	NA	CASSLLGGVDTGELFF	TGCGCCAGCAGCTTGCTAGGGGGAGTTGACACCGGGGAGCTGTTTTTT
TRBV7-2	few	TRBJ1-2	TRBD1	CASSLGSGQGNYGYTF	TGTGCCAGCAGCTTAGGGAGTGGACAGGGTAACTATGGCTACACCTTC
TRBV27	once	TRBJ1-2	TRBD1	CASSYRQGGGYTF	TGTGCCAGCAGTTACAGACAGGGAGGAGGCTACACCTTC
TRBV7-9	NA	TRBJ1-4	TRBD1	CASRLTGGKYEKLFF	TGTGCCAGCAGGTTGACAGGGGGCAAGTACGAAAAACTGTTTTTT
TRBV5-4	few	TRBJ1-2	TRBD1	CASRGSDREYGYTF	TGTGCCAGCAGGGGTTCGGACAGGGAGTATGGCTACACCTTC
TRBV11-2	NA	TRBJ2-6	NA	CASSLDSSGANVLTF	TGTGCCAGCAGCTTAGATAGCTCTGGGGCCAACGTCCTGACTTTC
TRBV9	NA	TRBJ1-2	NA	CASSPRQATNYGYTF	TGTGCCAGCAGCCCCCGCCAGGCCACTAACTATGGCTACACCTTC
TRBV11-2	NA	TRBJ2-5	TRBD2	CASSSKTSGSWSETQYF	TGTGCCAGCAGCTCTAAGACTAGCGGGAGTTGGTCAGAGACCCAGTACTTC
TRBV5-1	NA	TRBJ1-1	TRBD1	CASSFGAGTGNTEAFF	TGCGCCAGCAGCTTTGGGGCCGGGACAGGGAACACTGAAGCTTTCTTT
TRBV6-5	NA	TRBJ2-7	NA	CASSYRGEQYF	TGTGCCAGCAGTTACCGAGGCGAGCAGTACTTC
TRBV7-2	NA	TRBJ2-3	TRBD1	CASSPRQGHTDTQYF	TGTGCCAGCAGCCCCCGACAGGGCCACACAGATACGCAGTATTTT
TRBV7-2	NA	TRBJ2-2	TRBD2	CASSFLSSGRGTGELFF	TGTGCCAGCAGCTTCCTGTCTAGCGGGAGAGGAACCGGGGAGCTGTTTTTT